Sequencing of this TCR beta chain was carried out in a study of beta chain features in type 1 diabetes. The wider study: Across the samples, roughly 99 million sorted cells were examined in total. The study's findings and limits: In all four CD4+ subsets, TCRB CDR3 length was significantly, moderately reduced in type 1 diabetes.

Every single donor gave one heparinised blood draw, and these averaged roughly 100 mL. The purity of all sorted populations exceeded 95%. This clone was counted once. The antigen remains unidentified. Every isolated RNA sample was fully reverse transcribed, so sequencing captured expressed TCRB transcripts. Across stem cell-like memory T cell samples, reads averaged about 920,000. Sequencing used immunoSEQ multiplex PCR; TCRdb keeps in-frame clones, though not all of them. The sample includes more than 25,000 clones, 49% of them seen just once. V shed 8 bases, J shed 2 bases, and the junction held 8 bases outside the gene matches. This CDR3 region has 14 residues. Germline V lookup: CDR1 MDHEN, CDR2 SYDVKM.

This sequence joins TRBV28 and TRBJ2-5; 7 bases are a match to TRBD1. Specimen: stem cell memory CD4+ T cells from blood. The source of this sequence is a man aged 30 to 39 with type 1 diabetes. DNA for the CDR3: TGTGCCAGCTTGAACAGGGGCGGGCAAGAGACCCAGTACTTC. Its protein product is CASLNRGGQETQYF. The variable domain in full, completed from reference TRBV28 and TRBJ2-5, reads DVKVTQSSRYLVKRTGEKVFLECVQDMDHENMFWYRQDPGLGLRLIYFSYDVKMKEKGDIPEGYSVSREKKERFSLILESASTNQTSMYLCASLNRGGQETQYFGPGTRLLVL.